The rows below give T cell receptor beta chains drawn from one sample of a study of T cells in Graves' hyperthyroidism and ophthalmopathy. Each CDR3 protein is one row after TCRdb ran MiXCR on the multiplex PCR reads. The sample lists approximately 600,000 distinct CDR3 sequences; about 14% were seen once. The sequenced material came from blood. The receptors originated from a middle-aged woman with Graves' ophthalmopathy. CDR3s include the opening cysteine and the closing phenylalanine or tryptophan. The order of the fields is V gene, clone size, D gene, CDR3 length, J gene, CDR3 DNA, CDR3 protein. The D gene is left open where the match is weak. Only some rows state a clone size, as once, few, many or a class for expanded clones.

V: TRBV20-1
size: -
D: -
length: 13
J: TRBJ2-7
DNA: TGCAGTGCTAGAGACCCTTACTCCTACGAGCAGCACTTC
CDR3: CSARDPYSYEQHF

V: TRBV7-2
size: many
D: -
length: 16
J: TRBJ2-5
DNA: TGTGCCAGCAGCTTTACGCGCGGGGCAGGGGACGAGACCCAGTACTTC
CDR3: CASSFTRGAGDETQYF

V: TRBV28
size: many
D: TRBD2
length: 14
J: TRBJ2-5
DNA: TGTGCCAGCAGGCCGACTAGCGGGAGTGAGACCCAGTACTTC
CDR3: CASRPTSGSETQYF

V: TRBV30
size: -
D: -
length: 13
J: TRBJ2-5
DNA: TGTGCCTGGAGTGGAGGGGTTCAAGAGACCCAGTACTTC
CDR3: CAWSGGVQETQYF

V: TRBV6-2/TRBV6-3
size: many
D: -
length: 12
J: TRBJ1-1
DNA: TGTGCCAGCAGTTCGACGGTGCCTGAAGCTTTCTTT
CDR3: CASSSTVPEAFF

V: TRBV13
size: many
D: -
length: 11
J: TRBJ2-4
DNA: TGTGCCAGCAGCTTAGGCGACATTCAGTACTTC
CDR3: CASSLGDIQYF

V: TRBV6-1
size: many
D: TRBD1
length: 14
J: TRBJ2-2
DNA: TGTGCCAGCAGAAACAGGGGGCGGACCGGGGAGCTGTTTTTT
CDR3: CASRNRGRTGELFF

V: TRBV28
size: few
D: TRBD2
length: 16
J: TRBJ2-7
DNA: TGTGCCAGCAGGCCTGAAGGCACTAGCGGGTCTTACGAGCAGTACTTC
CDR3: CASRPEGTSGSYEQYF

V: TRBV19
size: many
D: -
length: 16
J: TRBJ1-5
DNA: TGTGCCAGTAGTAGGAGGGACGGACAGAGCAATCAGCCCCAGCATTTT
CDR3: CASSRRDGQSNQPQHF

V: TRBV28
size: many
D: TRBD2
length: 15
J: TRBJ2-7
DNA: TGTGCCAGCAGTTTCGGCGAGCGGGGGACCTACGAGCAGTACTTC
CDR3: CASSFGERGTYEQYF

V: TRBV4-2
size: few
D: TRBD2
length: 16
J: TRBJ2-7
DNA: TGTGCCAGCAGCCAAGATGCGGCTAGCGGGAGGTACGAGCAGTACTTC
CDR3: CASSQDAASGRYEQYF

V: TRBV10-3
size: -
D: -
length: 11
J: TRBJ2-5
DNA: TGTGCCGCCAGAACTCAAGAGACCCAGTACTTC
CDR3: CAARTQETQYF

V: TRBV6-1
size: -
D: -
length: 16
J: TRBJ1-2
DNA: TGTGCCAGCAGGGCCCGGACTGTGGTTACTAACTATGGCTACACCTTC
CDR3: CASRARTVVTNYGYTF

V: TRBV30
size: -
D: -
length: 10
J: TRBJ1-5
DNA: TGTAGGGGGAGCAATCAGCCCCAGCATTTT
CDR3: CRGSNQPQHF

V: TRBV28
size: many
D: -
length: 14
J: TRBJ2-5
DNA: TGTGCCAGCAGAGCCGGCGGGAACCAAGAGACCCAGTACTTC
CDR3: CASRAGGNQETQYF

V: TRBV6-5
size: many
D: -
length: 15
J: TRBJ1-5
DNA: TGTGCCAGCAGTTACTCGTTGTTAGGCAATCAGCCCCAGCATTTT
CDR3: CASSYSLLGNQPQHF

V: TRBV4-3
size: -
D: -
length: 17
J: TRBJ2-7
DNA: TGCGCCAGCAGCCAAGATAACGACCCGGGCGGATTCTACGAGCAGTACTTC
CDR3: CASSQDNDPGGFYEQYF

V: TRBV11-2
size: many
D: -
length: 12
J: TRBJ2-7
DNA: TGTGCCAGCAGCTCGGCGAGATACGAGCAGTACTTC
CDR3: CASSSARYEQYF

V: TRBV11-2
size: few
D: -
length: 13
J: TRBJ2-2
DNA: TGTGCCAGCAGCTTAGCCATAACCGGGGAGCTGTTTTTT
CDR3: CASSLAITGELFF

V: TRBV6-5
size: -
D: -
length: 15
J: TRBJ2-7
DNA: TGTGCCAGCAGTTACCTTAGCAGTAGCTCCTACGAGCAGTACTTC
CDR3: CASSYLSSSSYEQYF

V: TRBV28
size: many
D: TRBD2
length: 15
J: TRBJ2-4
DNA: TGTGCCAGCAGTCCGTCTGGGGAGGGCCGGGACATTCAGTACTTC
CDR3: CASSPSGEGRDIQYF

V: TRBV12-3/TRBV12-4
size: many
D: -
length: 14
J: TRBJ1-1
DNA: TGTGCCAGCAGTTTCCGAAGTTTTCACACTGAAGCTTTCTTT
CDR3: CASSFRSFHTEAFF

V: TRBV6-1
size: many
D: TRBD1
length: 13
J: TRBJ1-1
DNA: TGTGCCAGCAGTCCACAGGGGTTGACTGAAGCTTTCTTT
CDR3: CASSPQGLTEAFF

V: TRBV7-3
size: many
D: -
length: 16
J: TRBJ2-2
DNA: TGTGCCAGCAGCTTAATTCCCCACTCGAACACCGGGGAGCTGTTTTTT
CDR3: CASSLIPHSNTGELFF

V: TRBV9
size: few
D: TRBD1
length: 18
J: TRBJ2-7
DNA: TGTGCCAGCAGCGCCGGGACAGGGGGCGGCGGGGCTTCCTACGAGCAGTACTTC
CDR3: CASSAGTGGGGASYEQYF

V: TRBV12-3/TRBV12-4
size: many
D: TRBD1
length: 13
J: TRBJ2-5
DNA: TGTGCCACTCGCCTCGGGACAGAAGAGACCCAGTACTTC
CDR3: CATRLGTEETQYF

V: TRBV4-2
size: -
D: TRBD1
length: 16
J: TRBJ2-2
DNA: TGTGCCAGCAGCCCAACCGGGACAGGGAGGGTCGGGGAGCTGTTTTTT
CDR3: CASSPTGTGRVGELFF

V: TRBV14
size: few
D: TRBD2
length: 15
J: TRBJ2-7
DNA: TGTGCCAGCAGCTCCTGGACTAGCGGGATCAACGAGCAGTACTTC
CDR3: CASSSWTSGINEQYF

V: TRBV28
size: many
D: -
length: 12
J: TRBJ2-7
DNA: TGTGCCAGCAGTTTACCGGGACGGATGCAGTACTTC
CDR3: CASSLPGRMQYF

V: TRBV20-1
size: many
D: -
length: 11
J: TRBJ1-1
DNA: TGCAGTGGTGCAGAGCCTAGGGGAGCTTTCTTT
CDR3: CSGAEPRGAFF

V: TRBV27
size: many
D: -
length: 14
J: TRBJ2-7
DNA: TGTGCCAGCAGTTTACTAGGACAGCAATACGAGCAGTACTTC
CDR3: CASSLLGQQYEQYF

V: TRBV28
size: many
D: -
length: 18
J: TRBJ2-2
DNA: TGTGCCAGCAGTTCCCCCCCCGGAAGGCACTCGAACACCGGGGAGCTGTTTTTT
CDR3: CASSSPPGRHSNTGELFF

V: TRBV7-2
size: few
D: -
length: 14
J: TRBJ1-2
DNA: TGTGCCAGCAGCTTGGACGGATCCTTAGATGGCTACACCTTC
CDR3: CASSLDGSLDGYTF

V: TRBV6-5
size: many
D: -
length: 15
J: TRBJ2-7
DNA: TGTGCCAGCAGTTACTCGACGCTCGGAGGGTACGAGCAGTACTTC
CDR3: CASSYSTLGGYEQYF

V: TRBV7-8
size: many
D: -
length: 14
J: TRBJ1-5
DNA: TGTGCCAGCAGCCCACTCGAGGACCTCAATCCGCGGCATTTT
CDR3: CASSPLEDLNPRHF

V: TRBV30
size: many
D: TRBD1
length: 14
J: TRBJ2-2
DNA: TGTGCCTGGACCACTGGAACAGGGGCCGGGGAGCTGTTTTTT
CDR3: CAWTTGTGAGELFF

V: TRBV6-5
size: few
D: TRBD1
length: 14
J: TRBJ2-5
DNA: TGTGCCAGCAGTTACAGGACAGGCGGAGAGACCCAGTACTTC
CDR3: CASSYRTGGETQYF

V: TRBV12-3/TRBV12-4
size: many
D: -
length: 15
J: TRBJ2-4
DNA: TGTGCCAGCAGTTTGGGGGTTTTAGCCAAAAACATTCAGTACTTC
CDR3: CASSLGVLAKNIQYF

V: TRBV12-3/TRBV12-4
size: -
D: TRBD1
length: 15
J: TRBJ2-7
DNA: TGTGCCAGCAGCCAGGACAGGGTAAGCCCCTACGAGCAGTACTTC
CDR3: CASSQDRVSPYEQYF

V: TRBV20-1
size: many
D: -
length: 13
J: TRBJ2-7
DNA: TGCAGTGCTAGAGACGCCCCGATTTACGAGCAGTACTTC
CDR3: CSARDAPIYEQYF

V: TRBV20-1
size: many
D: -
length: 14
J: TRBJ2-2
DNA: TGCAGTGCTAGGAGGGGGAGAAGTGACGGGGAGCTGTTTTTT
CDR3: CSARRGRSDGELFF

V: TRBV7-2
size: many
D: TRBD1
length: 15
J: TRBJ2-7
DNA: TGTGCCAGCAGCTTAGGGTGGGACAGCTCCTACGAGCAGTACTTC
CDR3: CASSLGWDSSYEQYF

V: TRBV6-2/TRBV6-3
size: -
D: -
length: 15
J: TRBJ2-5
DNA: TGTGCCAGCAGTTACGAGGACGAAGCTGGGGGGACCCAGTACTTC
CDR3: CASSYEDEAGGTQYF

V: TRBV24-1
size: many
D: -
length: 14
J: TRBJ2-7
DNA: TGTGCCACCAGTGAGACGGGGACCTCCTACGAGCAGTACTTC
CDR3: CATSETGTSYEQYF

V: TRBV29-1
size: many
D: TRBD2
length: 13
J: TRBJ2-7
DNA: TGCAGCGTCGCTGGACTAGCGGGAATAGAGCAGTACTTC
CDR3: CSVAGLAGIEQYF